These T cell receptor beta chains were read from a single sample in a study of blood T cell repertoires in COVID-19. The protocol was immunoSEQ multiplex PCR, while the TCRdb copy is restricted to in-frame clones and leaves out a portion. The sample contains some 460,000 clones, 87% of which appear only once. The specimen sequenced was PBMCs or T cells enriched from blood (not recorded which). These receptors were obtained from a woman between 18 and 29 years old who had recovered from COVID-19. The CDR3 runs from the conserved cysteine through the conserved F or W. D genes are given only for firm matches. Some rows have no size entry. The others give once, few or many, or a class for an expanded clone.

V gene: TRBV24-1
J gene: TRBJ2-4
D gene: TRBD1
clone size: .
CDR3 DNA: TGTGCCACCAGTACTAGTGAGCAGGGGGTGTTTTTAGCCAAAAACATTCAGTACTTC
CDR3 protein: CATSTSEQGVFLAKNIQYF

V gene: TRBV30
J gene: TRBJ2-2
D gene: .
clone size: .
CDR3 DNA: TGTGCCTGGAGTGTACTGTTCGGGGAGCTGTTTTTT
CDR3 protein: CAWSVLFGELFF

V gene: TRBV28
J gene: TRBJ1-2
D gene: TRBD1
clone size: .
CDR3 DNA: TGTGCCAGCAGTTACCCACTTAAAGGACAGGGTCATGGCTACACCTTC
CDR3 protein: CASSYPLKGQGHGYTF

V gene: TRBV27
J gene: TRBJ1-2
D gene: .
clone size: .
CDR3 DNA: TGTGCCAGCAGCTGGGGGTCGGGGGGCCAGGGCTACACCTTC
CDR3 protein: CASSWGSGGQGYTF

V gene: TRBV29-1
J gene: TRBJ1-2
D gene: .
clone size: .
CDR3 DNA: TGCAGCGTTGAAAGCAGACAGGCCTCCTATGGCTACACCTTC
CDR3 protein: CSVESRQASYGYTF

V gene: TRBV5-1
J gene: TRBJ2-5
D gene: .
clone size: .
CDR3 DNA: TGCGCCAGCAGCTTGGGCCCCGCGGGCCTTGAGGTGGCAGAGACCCAGTACTTC
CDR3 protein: CASSLGPAGLEVAETQYF

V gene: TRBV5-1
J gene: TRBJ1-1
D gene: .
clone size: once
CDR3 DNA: TGCGCCAGCAGCTTGTTAGGAGGGGATTTCGGTGAAGCTTTCTTT
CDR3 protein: CASSLLGGDFGEAFF

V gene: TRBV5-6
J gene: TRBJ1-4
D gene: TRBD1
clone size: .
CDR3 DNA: TGTGCCAGCAGCTGGGGACAGGGGGCGGGTGAAAAACTGTTTTTT
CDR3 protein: CASSWGQGAGEKLFF

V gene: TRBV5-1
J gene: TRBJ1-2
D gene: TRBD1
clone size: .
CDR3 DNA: TGCGCCAGCAGCCCCACGGGGGCAGGGGGCAGAGGTGGCTACACCTTC
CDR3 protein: CASSPTGAGGRGGYTF

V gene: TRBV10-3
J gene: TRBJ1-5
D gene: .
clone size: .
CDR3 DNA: TGTGCCATCAGTGAGGGGGGGGTCCAGCATTTT
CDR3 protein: CAISEGGVQHF

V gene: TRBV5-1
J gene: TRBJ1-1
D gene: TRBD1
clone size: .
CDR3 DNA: TGCGCCAGCGCTACCGGACAGGAGGGGGATGAAGCTTTCTTT
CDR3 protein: CASATGQEGDEAFF

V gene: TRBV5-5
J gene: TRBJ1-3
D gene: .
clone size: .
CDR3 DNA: TGTGCCAGCAGCTCCCCCGGGGCTGGAAACACCATATATTTT
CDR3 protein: CASSSPGAGNTIYF

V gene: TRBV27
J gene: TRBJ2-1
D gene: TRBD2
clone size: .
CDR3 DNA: TGTGCCAGCAGTCTCCAGCTAGCGGGGGGACGGTATGAGCAGTTCTTC
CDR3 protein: CASSLQLAGGRYEQFF

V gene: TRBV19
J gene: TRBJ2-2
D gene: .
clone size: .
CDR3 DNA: TGTGCCAGTAGTATCCGGGGGAACACCGGGGAGCTGTTTTTT
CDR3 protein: CASSIRGNTGELFF

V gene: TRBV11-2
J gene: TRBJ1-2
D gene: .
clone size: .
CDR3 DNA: TGTGCCAGCAGCTTAGAGGGACTTACAGTGAACTATGGCTACACCTTC
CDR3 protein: CASSLEGLTVNYGYTF

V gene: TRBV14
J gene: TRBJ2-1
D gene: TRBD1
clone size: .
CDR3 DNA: TGTGCCAGCAGCCAACGGCCGGGACAGGCCTACAATGAGCAGTTCTTC
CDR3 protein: CASSQRPGQAYNEQFF

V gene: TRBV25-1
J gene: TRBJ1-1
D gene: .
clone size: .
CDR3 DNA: TGTGCCAGCAGGGAACCAGGGGATAACACTGAAGCTTTCTTT
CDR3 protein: CASREPGDNTEAFF

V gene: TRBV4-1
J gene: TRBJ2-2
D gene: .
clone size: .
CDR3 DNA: TGCGCCAGCAGCCAAGGGCCGACCGGGGAGCTGTTTTTT
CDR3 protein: CASSQGPTGELFF

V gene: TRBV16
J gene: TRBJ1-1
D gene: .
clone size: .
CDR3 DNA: TGTGCCAGCAGCCAATTGGCGGGCGACCGTGAAGCTTTCTTT
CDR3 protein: CASSQLAGDREAFF

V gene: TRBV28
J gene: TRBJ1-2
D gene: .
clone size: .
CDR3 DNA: TGTGCCAGCAGTCCCCCTACCTTGATCTATGGCTACACCTTC
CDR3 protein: CASSPPTLIYGYTF

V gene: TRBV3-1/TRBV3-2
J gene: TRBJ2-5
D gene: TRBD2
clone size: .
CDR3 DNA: TGTGCCAGCAGCCAAGGTACTAGCGGGCAAGAGACCCAGTACTTC
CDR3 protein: CASSQGTSGQETQYF

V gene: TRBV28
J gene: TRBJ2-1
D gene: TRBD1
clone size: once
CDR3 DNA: TGTGCCAGCAGACAAACTGACAGGGCCTCGAGGGAGCAGTTCTTC
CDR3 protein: CASRQTDRASREQFF

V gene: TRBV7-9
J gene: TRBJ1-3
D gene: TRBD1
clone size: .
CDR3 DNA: TGTGCCAGCCGGACAGGGAGAAACACCATATATTTT
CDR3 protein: CASRTGRNTIYF

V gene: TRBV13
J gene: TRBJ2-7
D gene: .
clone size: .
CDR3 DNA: TGTGCCAGCAGCTTAGGTGCGTCCTACGAGCAGTACTTC
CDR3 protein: CASSLGASYEQYF

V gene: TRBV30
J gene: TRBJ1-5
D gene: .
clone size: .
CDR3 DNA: TGTGCCTGGAGTGGATCCGGGGATCAGCCCCAGCATTTT
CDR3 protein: CAWSGSGDQPQHF

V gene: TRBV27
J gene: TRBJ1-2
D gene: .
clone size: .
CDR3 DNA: TGTGCCAGCAGTTTTGGACAGTCCTATGGCTACACCTTC
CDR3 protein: CASSFGQSYGYTF

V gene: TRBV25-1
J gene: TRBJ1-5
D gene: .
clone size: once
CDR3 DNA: TGTGCCACCCCCGCGGGGCCGGGCTGGGCCCAGCATTTT
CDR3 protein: CATPAGPGWAQHF

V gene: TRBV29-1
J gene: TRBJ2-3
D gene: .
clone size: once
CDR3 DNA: TGCAGCGTTGAAGTTGAGGGGGGGTCAGATACGCAGTATTTT
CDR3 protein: CSVEVEGGSDTQYF

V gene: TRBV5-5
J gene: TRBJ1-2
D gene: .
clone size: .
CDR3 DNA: TGTGCCAGCAGCTTCCCAGGGTCCTATGGCTACACCTTC
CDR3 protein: CASSFPGSYGYTF

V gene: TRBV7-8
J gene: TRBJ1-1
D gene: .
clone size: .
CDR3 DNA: TGTGCCAGCATCCCCCTCAGGGTACGCGACACTGAAGCTTTCTTT
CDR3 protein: CASIPLRVRDTEAFF

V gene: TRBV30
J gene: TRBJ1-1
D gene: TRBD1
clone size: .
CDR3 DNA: TGTGCCTGGAGTGCCGGACAGGGTGCTAGAGACGAAGCTTTCTTT
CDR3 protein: CAWSAGQGARDEAFF

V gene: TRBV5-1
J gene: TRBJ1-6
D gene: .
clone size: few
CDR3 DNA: TGCGCCAGCAGCCCAGGGGTTGGCAATTCACCCCTCCACTTT
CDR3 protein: CASSPGVGNSPLHF

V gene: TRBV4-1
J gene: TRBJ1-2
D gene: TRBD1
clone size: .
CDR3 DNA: TGCGCCAGCAGCCAACCCCGGACAGGGACCAACTATGGCTACACCTTC
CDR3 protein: CASSQPRTGTNYGYTF

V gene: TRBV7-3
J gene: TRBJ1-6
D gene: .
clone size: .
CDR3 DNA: TGTGCCAGCAGCTCCGCAGGGAATTCACCCCTCCACTTT
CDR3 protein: CASSSAGNSPLHF

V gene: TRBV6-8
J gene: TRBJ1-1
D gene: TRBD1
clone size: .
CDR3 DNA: TGTGCCAGCAGTTACCTCCGTTCGTTTCGACAGGGAACGGCTTTCTTT
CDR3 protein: CASSYLRSFRQGTAFF

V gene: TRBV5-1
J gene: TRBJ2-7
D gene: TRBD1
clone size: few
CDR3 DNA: TGCGCCAGCAGCTTGAGTCCCCAGGGGGACTACGAGCAGTACTTC
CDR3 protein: CASSLSPQGDYEQYF

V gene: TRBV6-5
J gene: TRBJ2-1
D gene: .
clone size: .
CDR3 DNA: TGTGCCAGCAGTTCGCTTGATGGCGGGGATTTCAATGAGCAGTTCTTC
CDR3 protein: CASSSLDGGDFNEQFF

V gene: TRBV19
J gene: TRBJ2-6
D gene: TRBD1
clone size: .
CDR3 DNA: TGTGCCAGTAGTCCCTGGGACAGCGCCTCTGGGGCCAACGTCCTGACTTTC
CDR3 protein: CASSPWDSASGANVLTF

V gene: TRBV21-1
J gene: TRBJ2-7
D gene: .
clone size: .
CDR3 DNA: TGTGCCAGCAGCAAGGCAGGACAGCTGAGCTCCTACGAGCAGTACTTC
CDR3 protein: CASSKAGQLSSYEQYF

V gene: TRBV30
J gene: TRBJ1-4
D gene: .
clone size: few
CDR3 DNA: TGTGCCTGGAAGAAGGGGGAAAAACTGTTTTTT
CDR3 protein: CAWKKGEKLFF

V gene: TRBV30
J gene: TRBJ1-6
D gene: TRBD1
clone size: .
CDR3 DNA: TGTGCCTGGAGTGTTTCAGGGGGAGCCAGTAATTCACCCCTCCACTTT
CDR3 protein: CAWSVSGGASNSPLHF

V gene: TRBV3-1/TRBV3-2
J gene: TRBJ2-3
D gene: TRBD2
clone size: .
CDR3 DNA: TGTGCCAGCAGCCACAAGCGGGGTGGCACAGATACGCAGTATTTT
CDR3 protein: CASSHKRGGTDTQYF

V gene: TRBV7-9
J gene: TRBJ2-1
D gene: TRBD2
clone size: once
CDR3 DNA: TGTGCCAGCAGCTTAGTAGGCGGGCGGGGGATCGATGAGCAGTTCTTC
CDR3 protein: CASSLVGGRGIDEQFF

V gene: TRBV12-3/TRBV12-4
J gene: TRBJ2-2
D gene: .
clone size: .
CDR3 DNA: TGTGCCAGCAGTTGGGCCCCGACCGGGGAGCTGTTTTTT
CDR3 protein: CASSWAPTGELFF